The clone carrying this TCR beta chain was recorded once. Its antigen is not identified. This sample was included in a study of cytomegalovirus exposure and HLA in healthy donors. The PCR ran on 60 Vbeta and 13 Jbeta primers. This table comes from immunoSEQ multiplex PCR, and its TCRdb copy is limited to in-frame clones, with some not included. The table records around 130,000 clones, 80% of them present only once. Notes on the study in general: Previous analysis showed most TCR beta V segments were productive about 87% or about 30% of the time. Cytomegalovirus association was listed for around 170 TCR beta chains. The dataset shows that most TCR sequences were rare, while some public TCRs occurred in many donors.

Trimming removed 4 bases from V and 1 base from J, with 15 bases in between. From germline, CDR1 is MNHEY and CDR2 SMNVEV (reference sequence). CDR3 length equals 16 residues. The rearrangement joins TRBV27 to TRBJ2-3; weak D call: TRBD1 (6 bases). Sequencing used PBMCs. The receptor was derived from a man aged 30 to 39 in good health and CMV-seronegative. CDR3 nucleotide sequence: TGTGCCAGCAGTTCCTACAGGGCAGTTGGCACAGATACGCAGTATTTT. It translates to CASSSYRAVGTDTQYF.